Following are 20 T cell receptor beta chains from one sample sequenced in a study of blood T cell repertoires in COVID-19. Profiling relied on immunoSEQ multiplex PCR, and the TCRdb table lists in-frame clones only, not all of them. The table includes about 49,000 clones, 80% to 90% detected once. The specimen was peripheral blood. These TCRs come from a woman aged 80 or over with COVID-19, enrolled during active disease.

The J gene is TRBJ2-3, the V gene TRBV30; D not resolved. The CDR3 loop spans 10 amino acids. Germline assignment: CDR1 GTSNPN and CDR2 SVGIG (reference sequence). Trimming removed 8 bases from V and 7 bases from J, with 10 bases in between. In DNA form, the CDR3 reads TGTGCCGGGATAGCTAATACGCAGTATTTT. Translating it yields CAGIANTQYF.

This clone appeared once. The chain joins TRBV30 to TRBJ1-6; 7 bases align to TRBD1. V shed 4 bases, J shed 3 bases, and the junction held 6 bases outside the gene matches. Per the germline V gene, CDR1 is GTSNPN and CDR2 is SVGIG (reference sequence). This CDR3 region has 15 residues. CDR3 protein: CAWTGTVIYNSPLHF. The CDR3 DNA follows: TGTGCCTGGACCGGGACAGTGATCTATAATTCACCCCTCCACTTT.

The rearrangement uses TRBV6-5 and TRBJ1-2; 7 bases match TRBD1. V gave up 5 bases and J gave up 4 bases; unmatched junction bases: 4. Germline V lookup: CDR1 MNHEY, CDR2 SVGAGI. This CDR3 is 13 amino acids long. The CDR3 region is CASSNRQGYGYTF. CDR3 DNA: TGTGCCAGCAGTAACCGACAGGGCTATGGCTACACCTTC.

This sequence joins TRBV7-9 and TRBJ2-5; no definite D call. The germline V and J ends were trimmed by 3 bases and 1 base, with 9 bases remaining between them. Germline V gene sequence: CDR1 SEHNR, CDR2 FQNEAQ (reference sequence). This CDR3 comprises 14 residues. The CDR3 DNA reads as TGTGCCAGCAGCTTCTCCGACACCCAAGAGACCCAGTACTTC. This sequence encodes CASSFSDTQETQYF.

The CDR3 region is CASSLSRLAGVRETQYF. CDR3 nucleotide sequence: TGTGCCAGCAGTTTATCCCGACTAGCGGGGGTAAGAGAGACCCAGTACTTC. The V call is TRBV28, the J call TRBJ2-5; 12 bases match TRBD2. This CDR3 is built from 17 residues. Losses at the gene ends were 1 base for V and 4 bases for J; bases not matched to a gene: 7. Germline CDR1 MDHEN, CDR2 SYDVKM.

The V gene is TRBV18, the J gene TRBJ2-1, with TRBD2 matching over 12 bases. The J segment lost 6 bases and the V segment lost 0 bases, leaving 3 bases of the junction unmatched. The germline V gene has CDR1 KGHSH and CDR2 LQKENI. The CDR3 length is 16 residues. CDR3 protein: CASSPPASGGANEQFF. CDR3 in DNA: TGTGCCAGCTCACCACCGGCTAGCGGGGGGGCCAATGAGCAGTTCTTC.

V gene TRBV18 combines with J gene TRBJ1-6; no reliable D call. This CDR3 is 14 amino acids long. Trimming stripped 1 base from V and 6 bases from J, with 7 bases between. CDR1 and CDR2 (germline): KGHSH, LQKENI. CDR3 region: CASSPQFGNSPLHF. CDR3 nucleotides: TGTGCCAGCTCACCACAATTCGGTAATTCACCCCTCCACTTT.

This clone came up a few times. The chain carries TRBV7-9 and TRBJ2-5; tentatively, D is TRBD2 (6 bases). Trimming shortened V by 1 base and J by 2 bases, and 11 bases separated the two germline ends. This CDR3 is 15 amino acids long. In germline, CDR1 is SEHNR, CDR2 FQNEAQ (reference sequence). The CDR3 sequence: CASSLVLLAQETQYF. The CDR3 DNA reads TGTGCCAGCAGCTTAGTCTTACTAGCTCAAGAGACCCAGTACTTC.

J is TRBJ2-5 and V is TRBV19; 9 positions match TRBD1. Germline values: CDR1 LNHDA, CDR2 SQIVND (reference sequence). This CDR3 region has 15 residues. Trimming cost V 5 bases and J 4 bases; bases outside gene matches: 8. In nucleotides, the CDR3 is TGTGCCAGTAGTGACTGGGGACAGGGTCGAGAGACCCAGTACTTC. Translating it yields CASSDWGQGRETQYF.

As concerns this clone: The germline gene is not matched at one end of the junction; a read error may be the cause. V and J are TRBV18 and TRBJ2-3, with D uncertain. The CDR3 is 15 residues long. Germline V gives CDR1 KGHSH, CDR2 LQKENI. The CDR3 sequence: CASSPPRVSTDTQYF. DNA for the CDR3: TGTGCCAGCTCGCCACCCCGGGTTAGCACAGATACGCAGTATTTT.

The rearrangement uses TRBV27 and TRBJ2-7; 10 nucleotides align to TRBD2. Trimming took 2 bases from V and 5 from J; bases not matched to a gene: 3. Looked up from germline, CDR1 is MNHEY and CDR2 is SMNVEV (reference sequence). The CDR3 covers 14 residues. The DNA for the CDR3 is TGTGCCAGCAGTTTAACTAGCGGGATCGACGAGCAGTACTTC. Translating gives CASSLTSGIDEQYF.

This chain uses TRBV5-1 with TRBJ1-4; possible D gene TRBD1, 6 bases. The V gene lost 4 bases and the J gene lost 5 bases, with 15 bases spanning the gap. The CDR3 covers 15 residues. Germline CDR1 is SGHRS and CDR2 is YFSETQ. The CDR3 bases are TGCGCCAGCAGCCGGAGACAGGTCGACAATGAAAAACTGTTTTTT. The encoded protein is CASSRRQVDNEKLFF.

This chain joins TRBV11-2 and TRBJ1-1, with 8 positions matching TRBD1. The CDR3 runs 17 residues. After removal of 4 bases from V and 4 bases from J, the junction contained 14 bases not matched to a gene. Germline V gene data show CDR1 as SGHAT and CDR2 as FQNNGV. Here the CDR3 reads CASSSRAGGGGGTEAFF. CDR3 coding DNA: TGTGCCAGCAGCTCCCGAGCAGGGGGCGGGGGGGGCACTGAAGCTTTCTTT.

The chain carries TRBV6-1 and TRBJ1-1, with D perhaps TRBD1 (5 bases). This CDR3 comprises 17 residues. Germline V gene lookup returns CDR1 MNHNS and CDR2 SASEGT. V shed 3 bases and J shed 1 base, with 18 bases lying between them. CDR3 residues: CASSDHTRGGTNTEAFF. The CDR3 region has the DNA TGTGCCAGCAGTGATCATACCCGGGGGGGAACGAACACTGAAGCTTTCTTT.

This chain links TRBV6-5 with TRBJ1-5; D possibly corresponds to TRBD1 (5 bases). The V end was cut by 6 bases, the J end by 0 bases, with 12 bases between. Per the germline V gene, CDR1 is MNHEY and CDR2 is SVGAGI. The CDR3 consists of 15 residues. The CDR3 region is CASSLYDSSNQPQHF. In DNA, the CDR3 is TGTGCCAGCAGCTTATATGACAGTAGCAATCAGCCCCAGCATTTT.

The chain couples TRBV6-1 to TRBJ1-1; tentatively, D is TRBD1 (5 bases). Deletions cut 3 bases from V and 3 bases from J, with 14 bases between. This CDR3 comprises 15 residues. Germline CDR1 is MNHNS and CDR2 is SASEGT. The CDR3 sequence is CASSDGPGRYTEAFF. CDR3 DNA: TGTGCCAGCAGTGATGGGCCAGGGCGGTACACTGAAGCTTTCTTT.

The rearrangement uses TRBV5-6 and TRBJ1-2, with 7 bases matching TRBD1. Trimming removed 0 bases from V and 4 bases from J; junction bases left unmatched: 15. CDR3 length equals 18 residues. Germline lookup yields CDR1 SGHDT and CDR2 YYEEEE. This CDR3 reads CASSLAGGGRGASYGYTF. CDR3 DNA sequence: TGTGCCAGCAGCTTGGCCGGAGGGGGCCGAGGGGCTAGCTATGGCTACACCTTC. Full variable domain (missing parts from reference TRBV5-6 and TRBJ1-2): DAGVTQSPTHLIKTRGQQVTLRCSPKSGHDTVSWYQQALGQGPQFIFQYYEEEERQRGNFPDRFSGHQFPNYSSELNVNALLLGDSALYLCASSLAGGGRGASYGYTFGSGTRLTVV.

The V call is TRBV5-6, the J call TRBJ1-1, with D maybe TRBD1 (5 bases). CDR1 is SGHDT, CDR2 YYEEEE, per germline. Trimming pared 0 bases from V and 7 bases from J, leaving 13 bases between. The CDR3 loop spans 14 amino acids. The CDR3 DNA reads TGTGCCAGCAGCTTGGCTTGGGGCGAGAGTGAAGCTTTCTTT. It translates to CASSLAWGESEAFF.

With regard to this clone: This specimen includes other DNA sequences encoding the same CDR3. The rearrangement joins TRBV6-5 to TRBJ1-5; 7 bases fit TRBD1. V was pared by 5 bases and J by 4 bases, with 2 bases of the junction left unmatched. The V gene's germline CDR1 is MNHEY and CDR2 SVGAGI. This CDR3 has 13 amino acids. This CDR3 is CASSRQGNQPQHF. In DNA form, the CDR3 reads TGTGCCAGCAGTAGACAGGGAAATCAGCCCCAGCATTTT.

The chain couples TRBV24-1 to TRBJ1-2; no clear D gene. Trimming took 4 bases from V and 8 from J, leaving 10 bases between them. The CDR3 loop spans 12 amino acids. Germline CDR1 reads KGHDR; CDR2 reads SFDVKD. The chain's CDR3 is CATSDGLSGYTF. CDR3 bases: TGTGCCACCAGTGACGGTTTATCCGGCTACACCTTC.